The 9 T cell receptor beta chains reported below all come from one sample, sequenced in a study of long-term antiretroviral therapy in people with HIV. They ran version v3.0 of the immunoSEQ assay at survey level. Data came from immunoSEQ multiplex PCR; TCRdb stores just in-frame clones and leaves some out. The sample lists roughly 20,000 clones; around 86% were seen once. The sample in question was unsorted PBMCs, obtained 1.8 years before starting antiretroviral therapy. Every receptor here comes from a woman under 40 with HIV.

The chain is built from TRBV29-1 and TRBJ1-2; 8 nucleotides match TRBD1. After removal of 4 bases from V and 4 bases from J, the junction contained 5 bases not matched to a gene. Germline lookup yields CDR1 SQVTM and CDR2 ANQGSEA. The CDR3 is 13 amino acids. For the CDR3, the DNA is TGCAGCGTTGTGGACAGGGATAGCTATGGCTACACCTTC. Its protein is CSVVDRDSYGYTF. Complete variable domain (other parts from reference TRBV29-1 and TRBJ1-2): SAVISQKPSRDICQRGTSLTIQCQVDSQVTMMFWYRQQPGQSLTLIATANQGSEATYESGFVIDKFPISRPNLTFSTLTVSNMSPEDSSIYLCSVVDRDSYGYTFGSGTRLTVV.

CDR3 amino acids: CASSVGGNLPEAFF. CDR3 coding DNA: TGTGCCAGCAGCGTAGGTGGAAACCTTCCGGAAGCTTTCTTT. This chain joins TRBV9 and TRBJ1-1, with D unclear. This CDR3 is 14 amino acids long. Germline V gene sequence: CDR1 SGDLS, CDR2 YYNGEE. V lost 0 bases and J 8 bases, leaving 14 bases between the germline ends.

CDR3 region: CARGWVQGGEKLFF. The DNA of the CDR3 is TGTGCCAGGGGATGGGTCCAGGGCGGCGAAAAACTGTTTTTT. V and J are TRBV6-6 and TRBJ1-4, with D possibly TRBD1 on 5 matching bases. The V and J ends lost 9 bases and 8 bases respectively, with 19 bases between them. Germline CDR1 reads MNHNY; CDR2 reads SVGAGI (reference sequence). The CDR3 runs 14 residues.

V usage is TRBV6-1 and J usage is TRBJ2-2, with 8 bases lining up with TRBD2. J lost 4 bases, V lost 7 bases, and 2 bases had no gene match. This CDR3 spans 13 amino acids. The germline CDR1 and CDR2 sequences are MNHNS and SASEGT. The CDR3 protein is CASIRGGTGELFF. CDR3 nucleotide sequence: TGTGCCAGCATCCGGGGGGGCACCGGGGAGCTGTTTTTT.

This chain connects TRBV5-4 to TRBJ2-3; D is possibly TRBD2 (6 bases). The CDR3 has 16 residues. The germline V gene has CDR1 SGHNT and CDR2 YYREEE (reference sequence). With 4 bases removed from V and 0 bases from J, the gap between germline ends came to 15 bases. The CDR3 DNA is TGTGCCAGCAGCGGAGCGGGCGGGATTAGCACAGATACGCAGTATTTT. This translates into CASSGAGGISTDTQYF.

The chain carries TRBV27 and TRBJ2-3, with D possibly matching TRBD1 (5 bases). The CDR3 spans 13 residues. Germline CDR1 reads MNHEY; CDR2 reads SMNVEV (reference sequence). V dropped 10 bases and J dropped 2 bases, with 13 bases sitting between them. This CDR3 reads CATTPGNTDTQYF. The CDR3 bases are TGTGCCACCACACCAGGGAACACAGATACGCAGTATTTT.

The chain joins TRBV6-1 to TRBJ2-4; the match to TRBD2 covers 13 bases. CDR3 length: 17 amino acids. Looked up from germline, CDR1 is MNHNS and CDR2 is SASEGT. The ends lost 0 bases at V and 6 bases at J; junction bases unmatched: 5. This CDR3 reads CASSEATSGGALNIQYF. The CDR3 bases are TGTGCCAGCAGTGAAGCAACTAGCGGGGGGGCCCTAAACATTCAGTACTTC.

The rearrangement joins TRBV6-4 to TRBJ1-1; D remains ambiguous. V lost 6 bases and J 2 bases, leaving 10 bases between the germline ends. This CDR3 spans 13 amino acids. Germline lookup yields CDR1 MRHNA and CDR2 SNTAGT. CDR3 protein: CASSSGLNTEAFF. CDR3 nucleotide sequence: TGTGCCAGCAGCTCTGGACTAAACACTGAAGCTTTCTTT.

This chain connects TRBV5-1 to TRBJ2-7, with D maybe TRBD1 (6 bases). V was trimmed by 2 bases and J by 2 bases, leaving 14 bases between them. From germline, CDR1 is SGHRS and CDR2 YFSETQ. CDR3 length: 15 residues. The CDR3 DNA sequence: TGCGCCAGCAGCTTCGTACAGGGAGACACCTACGAGCAGTACTTC. Its protein is CASSFVQGDTYEQYF.